These 21 T cell receptor beta chains were sequenced from one sample in a study of siplizumab effects on memory and regulatory T cells. Only in-frame clones appear in the TCRdb table, and some are missing; sequencing was by immunoSEQ multiplex PCR. The sample includes 70,000 to 90,000 clones, over 80% seen only once; the top ten take around 14%. The sequenced material came from CD4+ T cells sorted from blood. The receptors shown here come from a human donor in good health.

This chain links TRBV7-2 with TRBJ1-4; tentative D call: TRBD1 (5 bases). This CDR3 contains 14 residues. Between the trimmed V and J ends, which lost 5 bases and 7 bases, there was a span of 14 bases. From germline, CDR1 is SGHTA and CDR2 FQGNSA. CDR3 amino acids: CASSAYRTSEKLFF. CDR3 nucleotides: TGTGCCAGCAGCGCCTACAGGACCAGTGAAAAACTGTTTTTT.

V gene TRBV5-1 combines with J gene TRBJ2-5; no definite D call. The ends were cut back, 3 bases at V and 0 bases at J, with 0 bases in the middle. This CDR3 has 11 amino acids. The germline V gene has CDR1 SGHRS and CDR2 YFSETQ. The CDR3 nucleotides read TGCGCCAGCAGCTACCAAGAGACCCAGTACTTC. It encodes CASSYQETQYF.

The chain links TRBV21-1 to TRBJ1-5; TRBD1 is the table's D call, not checked against the DNA. TRBV21-1 is classified as a pseudogene. CDR3 length equals 15 residues. CDR3 residues: CASSKQGPGNQPQHF. CDR3 bases: TGTGCCAGCAGCAAACAGGGTCCCGGCAATCAGCCCCAGCATTTT.

V usage is TRBV7-9 and J usage is TRBJ2-1; 11 nucleotides align to TRBD2. The CDR3 is 17 amino acids. V shed 5 bases and J 9 bases; nucleotides not matched to a gene: 15. Germline V lookup: CDR1 SEHNR, CDR2 FQNEAQ (reference sequence). CDR3 DNA: TGTGCCAGCAGCCCAAGGAGGGAACTAGCGGGAGAAGGTGAGCAGTTCTTC. It is translated as CASSPRRELAGEGEQFF.

J is TRBJ2-7 and V is TRBV27; TRBD2 aligns across 9 bases. The CDR3 is 15 residues long. In germline, CDR1 is MNHEY, CDR2 SMNVEV (reference sequence). Trimming at V came to 5 bases and at J to 2 bases, leaving 7 bases not matched to a gene. The chain's CDR3 is CASSLGASGAYEQYF. Here the CDR3 DNA reads TGTGCCAGCAGTCTTGGGGCTAGCGGGGCCTACGAGCAGTACTTC.

The V and J genes are TRBV25-1 and TRBJ2-3; TRBD1 is a possible D gene (6 bases). The CDR3 has 15 amino acids. Trimming removed 4 bases from V and 0 bases from J, with 11 bases in between. CDR1 MGHDK and CDR2 SYGVNS come from the germline V gene. In nucleotides, the CDR3 is TGTGCCAGCAGTGGGACAGTAACTAGCACAGATACGCAGTATTTT. Protein product: CASSGTVTSTDTQYF.

This sequence joins TRBV6-6 and TRBJ2-7, with a tentative D call TRBD1 (6 bases). Germline CDR1 reads MNHNY; CDR2 reads SVGAGI (reference sequence). This CDR3 is built from 14 residues. V was trimmed by 0 bases and J by 2 bases, leaving 8 bases between them. The chain's CDR3 is CASSYSQGTYEQYF. DNA of the CDR3: TGTGCCAGCAGTTACTCACAGGGAACCTACGAGCAGTACTTC.

The chain has TRBV27 and TRBJ1-5; D remains ambiguous. Germline V CDR1 and CDR2: MNHEY, SMNVEV (reference sequence). The CDR3 length is 14 residues. The ends were cut back, 0 bases at V and 3 bases at J, with 6 bases in the middle. CDR3 sequence reads: CASSLSGNNQPQHF. The DNA of the CDR3 is TGTGCCAGCAGTTTATCGGGGAACAATCAGCCCCAGCATTTT.

This chain connects TRBV11-2 to TRBJ2-1, with D maybe TRBD2 (6 bases). Trimming stripped 1 base from V and 6 bases from J, with 16 bases between. The V gene's germline CDR1 is SGHAT and CDR2 FQNNGV. This CDR3 is 16 amino acids long. DNA for the CDR3: TGTGCCAGCAGCTTAGTCAGCGGGTGGTCTTCCAATGAGCAGTTCTTC. Translated, it gives CASSLVSGWSSNEQFF.

The chain has TRBV6-5 and TRBJ2-7; 10 bases are shared with TRBD2. The CDR3 has 15 residues. Germline lookup yields CDR1 MNHEY and CDR2 SVGAGI. V was pared by 7 bases and J by 8 bases, with 14 bases of the junction left unmatched. The CDR3 spells CASILFASGGDKQYF. The CDR3 DNA reads TGTGCCAGCATTTTGTTTGCTAGCGGGGGAGATAAGCAGTACTTC.

V is TRBV7-9 and J is TRBJ1-5; D possibly corresponds to TRBD1 (5 bases). The germline V and J ends were trimmed by 4 bases and 7 bases, with 11 bases remaining between them. Looked up from germline, CDR1 is SEHNR and CDR2 is FQNEAQ (reference sequence). The CDR3 contains 13 residues. The CDR3 DNA reads as TGTGCCAGCAGCTCTTCAGGGAGGCAGCCCCAGCATTTT. This translates into CASSSSGRQPQHF.

V and J are TRBV12-5 and TRBJ2-3; 14 nucleotides align to TRBD2. The germline V gene has CDR1 LGHNT and CDR2 FRNRAP. CDR3 length: 17 residues. The J segment lost 4 bases and the V segment lost 0 bases, leaving 3 bases of the junction unmatched. Here the CDR3 reads CASGLVQGLAGADTQYF. Written as DNA, the CDR3 is TGTGCTAGTGGTTTGGTACAGGGACTAGCGGGAGCAGATACGCAGTATTTT.

The chain couples TRBV28 to TRBJ1-2, with TRBD1 as a possible D gene (6 bases). This CDR3 region has 11 residues. Germline V gene data show CDR1 as MDHEN and CDR2 as SYDVKM. V was cut by 8 bases and J by 6 bases, with 10 bases left in between. The CDR3 sequence: CASGRQDGYTF. CDR3 nucleotide sequence: TGTGCCAGCGGCCGACAGGATGGCTACACCTTC.

This clone showed up just once. As DNA, the CDR3 is TGTGCCAGCAGGCCAGTAGGAGGGGGCGAGCAGTACTTC. Translation gives CASRPVGGGEQYF. The chain combines TRBV6-6 with TRBJ2-7; D may be TRBD1 or TRBD2 (6 bases each). Between the trimmed V and J ends, which lost 6 bases and 6 bases, there was a span of 15 bases. CDR1 MNHNY and CDR2 SVGAGI come from the germline V gene (reference sequence). The CDR3 runs to 13 residues.

The chain couples TRBV7-9 to TRBJ2-7; D is perhaps TRBD2 (6 bases). Trimming left V 1 base short and J 3 bases short, with 7 bases between. CDR1 and CDR2 (germline): SEHNR, FQNEAQ (reference sequence). The CDR3 covers 13 residues. The CDR3 loop reads CASSLVGGYEQYF. CDR3 sequence (DNA): TGTGCCAGCAGCTTAGTGGGAGGCTACGAGCAGTACTTC. The whole variable domain, filled in from reference TRBV7-9 and TRBJ2-7, reads DTGVSQNPRHKITKRGQNVTFRCDPISEHNRLYWYRQTLGQGPEFLTYFQNEAQLEKSRLLSDRFSAERPKGSFSTLEIQRTEQGDSAMYLCASSLVGGYEQYFGPGTRLTVT.

The chain recombines TRBV19 with TRBJ2-2; 9 bases are shared with TRBD1. With 8 bases clipped from V and 4 bases from J, the junction kept 5 bases outside the gene matches. CDR1 is LNHDA and CDR2 is SQIVND in the germline V gene (reference sequence). This CDR3 has 14 residues. CDR3 in amino acids: CASGRDRVTGELFF. DNA of the CDR3: TGTGCCAGTGGCCGGGACAGGGTCACCGGGGAGCTGTTTTTT.

J is TRBJ2-1 and V is TRBV12-5; the D gene is possibly TRBD2 (5 bases). The CDR3 is made up of 13 amino acids. Trimming left V 0 bases short and J 8 bases short, with 8 bases between. Germline V gene sequence: CDR1 LGHNT, CDR2 FRNRAP. CDR3 nucleotide sequence: TGTGCTAGTGGTTTGGTGACTACCTATGAGCAGTTCTTC. Translating it yields CASGLVTTYEQFF.

This chain links TRBV9 with TRBJ2-1, with D unresolved. The V end lost 4 bases, the J end lost 8 bases, and 13 bases lay between the germline ends. The V gene's germline CDR1 is SGDLS and CDR2 YYNGEE. The CDR3 runs to 13 residues. CDR3 nucleotide sequence: TGTGCCAGCAGCACGCGCGGCGGCGATGAGCAGTTCTTC. Its translation: CASSTRGGDEQFF.

This rearrangement joins TRBV7-2 to TRBJ2-1; D tentatively reads TRBD1 or TRBD2 (5 bases each). V was shortened by 1 base and J by 6 bases, with 22 bases between the two germline ends. The CDR3 spans 18 residues. Germline CDR1 and CDR2: SGHTA and FQGNSA. CDR3 loop: CASSLVVTGRRKRNEQFF. The CDR3 DNA follows: TGTGCCAGCAGCTTAGTGGTGACGGGGCGCCGTAAGCGCAATGAGCAGTTCTTC.

The genes are TRBV19 and TRBJ2-5; 10 bases map to TRBD1. The CDR3 sequence is 16 residues long. Trimming cost V 4 bases and J 2 bases; bases outside gene matches: 7. Germline assignment: CDR1 LNHDA and CDR2 SQIVND (reference sequence). The CDR3 spells CASSKSRDRGQETQYF. The CDR3 DNA sequence: TGTGCCAGTAGTAAGTCCCGGGACAGGGGTCAAGAGACCCAGTACTTC.

This chain connects TRBV6-5 to TRBJ1-5; the D is unclear. V dropped 0 bases and J dropped 5 bases, with 8 bases sitting between them. CDR1 and CDR2 (germline): MNHEY, SVGAGI. The CDR3 has 14 residues. The CDR3 spells CASSYSNSHQPQHF. The CDR3 bases are TGTGCCAGCAGTTACTCGAACAGCCATCAGCCCCAGCATTTT.